The sequence of this T cell receptor (beta chain) was determined in a study of blood T cells in healthy people across ages. This clonotype occurred a few times. The use of a sample-barcoded 5' primer and a J-beta primer mix characterized a second PCR of roughly 7 to 11 cycles. Using its own MiXCR run on the 5' RACE reads, TCRdb lists one record per CDR3 protein. The table lists over a million distinct CDR3 sequences, less than 50% of them singletons, with under 20% in the top ten. Germline V gene data show CDR1 as MNHEY and CDR2 as SMNVEV (reference sequence). J lost 1 base, V lost 2 bases, and 6 bases had no gene match. The CDR3 sequence is 16 residues long.

This receptor was obtained from a woman aged 60-70 years in good health. The specimen sequenced was blood. V and J are TRBV27 and TRBJ2-5; TRBD2 aligns across 8 bases. The chain's CDR3 is CASSLSTGLGQETQYF. The CDR3 DNA is TGTGCCAGCAGTTTAAGCACGGGACTAGGCCAAGAGACCCAGTACTTC.